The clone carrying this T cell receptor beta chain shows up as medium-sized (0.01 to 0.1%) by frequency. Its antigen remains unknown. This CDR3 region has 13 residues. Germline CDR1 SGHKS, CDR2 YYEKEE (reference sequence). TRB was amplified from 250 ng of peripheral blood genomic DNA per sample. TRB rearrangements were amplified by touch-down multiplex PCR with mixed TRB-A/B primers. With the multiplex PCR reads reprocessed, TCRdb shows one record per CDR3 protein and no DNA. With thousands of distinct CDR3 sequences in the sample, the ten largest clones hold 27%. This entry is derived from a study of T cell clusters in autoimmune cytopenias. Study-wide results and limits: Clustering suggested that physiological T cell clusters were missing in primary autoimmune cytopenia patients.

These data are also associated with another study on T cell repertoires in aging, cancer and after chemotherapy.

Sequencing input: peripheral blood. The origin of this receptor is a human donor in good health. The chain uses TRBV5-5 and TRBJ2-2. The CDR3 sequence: CASSLVETGELFF.